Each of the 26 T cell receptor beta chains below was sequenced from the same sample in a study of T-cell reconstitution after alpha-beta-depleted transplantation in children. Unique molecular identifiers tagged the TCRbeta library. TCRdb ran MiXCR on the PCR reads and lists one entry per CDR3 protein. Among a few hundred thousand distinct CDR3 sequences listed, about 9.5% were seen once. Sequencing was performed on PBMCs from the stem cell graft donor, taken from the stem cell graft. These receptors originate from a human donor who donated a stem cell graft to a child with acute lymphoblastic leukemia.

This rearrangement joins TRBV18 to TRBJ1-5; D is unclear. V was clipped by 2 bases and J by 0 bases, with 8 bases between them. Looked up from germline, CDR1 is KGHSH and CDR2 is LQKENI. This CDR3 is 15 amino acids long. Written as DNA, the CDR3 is TGTGCCAGCTCACCAAGAGTGGGTAGCAATCAGCCCCAGCATTTT. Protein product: CASSPRVGSNQPQHF.

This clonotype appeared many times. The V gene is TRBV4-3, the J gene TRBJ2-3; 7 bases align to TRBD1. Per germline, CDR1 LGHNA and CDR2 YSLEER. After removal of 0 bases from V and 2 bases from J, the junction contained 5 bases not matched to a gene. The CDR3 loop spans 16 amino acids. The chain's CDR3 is CASSQETGRYTDTQYF. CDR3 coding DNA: TGCGCCAGCAGCCAAGAGACAGGGCGCTACACAGATACGCAGTATTTT.

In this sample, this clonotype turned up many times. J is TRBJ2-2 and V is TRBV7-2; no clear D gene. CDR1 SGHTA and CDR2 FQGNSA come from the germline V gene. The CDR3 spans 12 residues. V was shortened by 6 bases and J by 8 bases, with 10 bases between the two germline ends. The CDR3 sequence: CASSLGPGELFF. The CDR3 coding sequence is TGTGCCAGCAGTTTGGGTCCGGGGGAGCTGTTTTTT.

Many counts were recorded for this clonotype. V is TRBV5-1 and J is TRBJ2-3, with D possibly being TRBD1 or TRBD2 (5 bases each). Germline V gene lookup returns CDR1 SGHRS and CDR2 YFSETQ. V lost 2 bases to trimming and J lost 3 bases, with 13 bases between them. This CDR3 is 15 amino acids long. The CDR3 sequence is CASSFAGTGTDTQYF. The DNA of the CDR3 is TGCGCCAGCAGCTTCGCAGGGACGGGGACAGATACGCAGTATTTT.

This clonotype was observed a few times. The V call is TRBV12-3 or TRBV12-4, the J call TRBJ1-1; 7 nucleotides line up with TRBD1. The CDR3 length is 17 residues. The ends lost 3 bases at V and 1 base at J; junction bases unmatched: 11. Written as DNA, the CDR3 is TGTGCCAGCAGTTTGGGCCCAACGGGACAGCAGAACACTGAAGCTTTCTTT. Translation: CASSLGPTGQQNTEAFF.

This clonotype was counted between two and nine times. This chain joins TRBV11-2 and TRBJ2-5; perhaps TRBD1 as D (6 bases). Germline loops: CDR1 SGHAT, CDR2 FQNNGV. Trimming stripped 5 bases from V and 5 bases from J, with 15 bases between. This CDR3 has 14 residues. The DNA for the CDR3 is TGTGCCAGCAGCCCAAATACAGGGTCGGAGACCCAGTACTTC. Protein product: CASSPNTGSETQYF. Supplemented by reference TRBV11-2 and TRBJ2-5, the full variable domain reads EAGVAQSPRYKIIEKRQSVAFWCNPISGHATLYWYQQILGQGPKLLIQFQNNGVVDDSQLPKDRFSAERLKGVDSTLKIQPAKLEDSAVYLCASSPNTGSETQYFGPGTRLLVL.

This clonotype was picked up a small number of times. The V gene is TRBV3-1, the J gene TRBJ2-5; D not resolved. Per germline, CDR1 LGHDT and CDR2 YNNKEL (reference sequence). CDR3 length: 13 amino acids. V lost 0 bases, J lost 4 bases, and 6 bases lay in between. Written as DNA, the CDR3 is TGTGCCAGCAGCCAAGAGTGGAGAGAGACCCAGTACTTC. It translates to CASSQEWRETQYF.

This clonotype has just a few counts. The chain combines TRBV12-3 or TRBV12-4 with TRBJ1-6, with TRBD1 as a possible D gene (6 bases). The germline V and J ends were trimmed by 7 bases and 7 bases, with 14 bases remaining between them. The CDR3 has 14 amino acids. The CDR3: CASNGGRGNSPLHF. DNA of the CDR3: TGTGCCAGCAACGGGGGGCGCGGGAATTCACCCCTCCACTTT.

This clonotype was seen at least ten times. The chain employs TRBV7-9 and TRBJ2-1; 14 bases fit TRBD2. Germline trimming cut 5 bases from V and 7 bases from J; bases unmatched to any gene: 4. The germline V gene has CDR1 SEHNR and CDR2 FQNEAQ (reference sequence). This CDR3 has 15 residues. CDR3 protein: CASSLGTSGGNEQFF. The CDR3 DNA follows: TGTGCCAGCAGCCTCGGGACTAGCGGGGGTAATGAGCAGTTCTTC.

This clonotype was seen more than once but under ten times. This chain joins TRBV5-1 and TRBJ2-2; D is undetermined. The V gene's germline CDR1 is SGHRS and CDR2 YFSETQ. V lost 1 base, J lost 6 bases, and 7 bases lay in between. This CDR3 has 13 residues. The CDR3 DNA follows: TGCGCCAGCAGCTTGAAACCTGCCGGGGAGCTGTTTTTT. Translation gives CASSLKPAGELFF.

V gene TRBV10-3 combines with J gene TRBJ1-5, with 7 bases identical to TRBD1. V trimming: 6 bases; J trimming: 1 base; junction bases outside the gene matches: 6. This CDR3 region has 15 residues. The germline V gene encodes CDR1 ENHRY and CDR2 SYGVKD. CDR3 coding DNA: TGTGCCATCAGCCACGGGACAGAAAGCAATCAGCCCCAGCATTTT. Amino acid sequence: CAISHGTESNQPQHF.

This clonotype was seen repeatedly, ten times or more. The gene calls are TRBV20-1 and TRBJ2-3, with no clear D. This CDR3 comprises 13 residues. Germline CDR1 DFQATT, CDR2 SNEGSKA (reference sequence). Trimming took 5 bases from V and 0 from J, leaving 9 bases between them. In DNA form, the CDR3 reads TGCAGTGCTGATAGGGATAGCACAGATACGCAGTATTTT. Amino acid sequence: CSADRDSTDTQYF.

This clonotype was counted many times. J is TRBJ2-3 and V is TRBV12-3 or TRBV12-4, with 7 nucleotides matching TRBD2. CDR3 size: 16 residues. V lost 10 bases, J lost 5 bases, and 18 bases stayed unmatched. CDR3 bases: TGTGCCACCAAGAATTGGGGGGGATCCTCCATAGATACGCAGTATTTT. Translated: CATKNWGGSSIDTQYF.

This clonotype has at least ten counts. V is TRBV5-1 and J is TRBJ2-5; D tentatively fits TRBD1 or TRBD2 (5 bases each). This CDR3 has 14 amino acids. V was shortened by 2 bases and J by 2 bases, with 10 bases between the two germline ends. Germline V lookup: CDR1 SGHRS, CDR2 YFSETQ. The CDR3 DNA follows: TGCGCCAGCAGCTTCGGGACCTCACAAGAGACCCAGTACTTC. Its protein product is CASSFGTSQETQYF. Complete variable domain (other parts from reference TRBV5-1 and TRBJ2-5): KAGVTQTPRYLIKTRGQQVTLSCSPISGHRSVSWYQQTPGQGLQFLFEYFSETQRNKGNFPGRFSGRQFSNSRSEMNVSTLELGDSALYLCASSFGTSQETQYFGPGTRLLVL.

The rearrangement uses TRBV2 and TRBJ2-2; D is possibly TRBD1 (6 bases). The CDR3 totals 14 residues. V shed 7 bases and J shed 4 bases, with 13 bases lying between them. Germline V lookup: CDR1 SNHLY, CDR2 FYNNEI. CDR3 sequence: CASITGLSTGELFF. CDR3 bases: TGTGCCAGCATCACAGGGTTGTCCACCGGGGAGCTGTTTTTT.

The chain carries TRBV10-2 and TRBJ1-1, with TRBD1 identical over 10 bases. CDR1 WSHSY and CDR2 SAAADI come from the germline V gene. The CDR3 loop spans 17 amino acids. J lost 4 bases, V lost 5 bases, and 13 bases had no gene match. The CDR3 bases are TGCGCCAGCAGTCCGGGACAGGGGATTAATCGCGGCACTGAAGCTTTCTTT. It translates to CASSPGQGINRGTEAFF.

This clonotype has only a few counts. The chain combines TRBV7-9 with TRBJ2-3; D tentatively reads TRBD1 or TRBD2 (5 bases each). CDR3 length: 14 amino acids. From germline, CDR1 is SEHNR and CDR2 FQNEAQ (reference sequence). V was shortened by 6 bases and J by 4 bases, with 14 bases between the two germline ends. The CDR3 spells CASSYFQGADTQYF. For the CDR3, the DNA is TGTGCCAGCAGTTATTTCCAGGGAGCAGATACGCAGTATTTT.

CDR3 nucleotide sequence: TGTGCCAGCGGTATGACTAGCGGGGGGGTTCAGAATGAGCAGTTCTTC. Residues: CASGMTSGGVQNEQFF. The gene calls are TRBV6-4 and TRBJ2-1; 14 bases fit TRBD2. The CDR3 extends over 16 amino acids. The V segment lost 8 bases and the J segment 7 bases; nucleotides outside the gene matches: 10. The germline CDR1 and CDR2 sequences are MRHNA and SNTAGT.

The CDR3 DNA reads as TGCGCCAGCAGCCAAGAGACCCGGGGGCTATACGAGCAGTACTTC. Amino acids: CASSQETRGLYEQYF. J is TRBJ2-7 and V is TRBV4-3; D might be TRBD1 or TRBD2, each matching 6 bases. The germline V gene has CDR1 LGHNA and CDR2 YSLEER. CDR3 length: 15 residues. Trimming took off 0 bases at V and 4 bases at J, with 13 bases between the two ends.

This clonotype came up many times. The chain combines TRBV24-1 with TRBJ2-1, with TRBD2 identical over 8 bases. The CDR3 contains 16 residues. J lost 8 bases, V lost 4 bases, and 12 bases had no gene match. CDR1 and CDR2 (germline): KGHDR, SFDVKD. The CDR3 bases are TGTGCCACCAGTGACCGGACTAGCACCCATTTGGATGAGCAGTTCTTC. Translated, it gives CATSDRTSTHLDEQFF.

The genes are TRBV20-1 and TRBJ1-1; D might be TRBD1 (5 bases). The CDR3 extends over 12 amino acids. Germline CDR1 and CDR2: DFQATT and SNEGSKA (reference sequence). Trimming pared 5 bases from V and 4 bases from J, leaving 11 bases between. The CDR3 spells CSAEDNGTEAFF. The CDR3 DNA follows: TGCAGTGCTGAGGACAACGGCACTGAAGCTTTCTTT.

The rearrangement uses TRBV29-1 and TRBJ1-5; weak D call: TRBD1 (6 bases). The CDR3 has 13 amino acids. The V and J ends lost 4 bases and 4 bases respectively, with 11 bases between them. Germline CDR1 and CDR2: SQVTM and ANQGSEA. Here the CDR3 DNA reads TGCAGCGTTGGGTTGGACAGTAATCAGCCCCAGCATTTT. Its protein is CSVGLDSNQPQHF.

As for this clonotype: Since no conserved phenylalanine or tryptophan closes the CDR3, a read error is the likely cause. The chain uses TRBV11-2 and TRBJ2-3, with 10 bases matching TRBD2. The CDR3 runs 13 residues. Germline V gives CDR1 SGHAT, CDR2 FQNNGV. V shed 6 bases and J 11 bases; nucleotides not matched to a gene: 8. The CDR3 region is CASSQDLAGEQYY. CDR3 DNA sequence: TGTGCCAGCAGTCAAGACCTAGCGGGGGAGCAGTATTAT.

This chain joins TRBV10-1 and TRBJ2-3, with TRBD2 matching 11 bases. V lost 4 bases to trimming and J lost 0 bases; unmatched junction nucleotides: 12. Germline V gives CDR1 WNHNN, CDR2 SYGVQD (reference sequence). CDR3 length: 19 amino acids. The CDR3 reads CASSGPLTSGVSSTDTQYF. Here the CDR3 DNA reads TGCGCCAGCAGTGGCCCTTTGACTAGCGGGGTCTCTAGCACAGATACGCAGTATTTT.

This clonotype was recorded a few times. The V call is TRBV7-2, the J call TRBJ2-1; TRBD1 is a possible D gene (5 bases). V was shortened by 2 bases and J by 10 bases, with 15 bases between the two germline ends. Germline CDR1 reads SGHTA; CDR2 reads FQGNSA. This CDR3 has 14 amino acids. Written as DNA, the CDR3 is TGTGCCAGCAGCTTACTTTTGGGGCCGTCGGAGCAGTTCTTC. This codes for CASSLLLGPSEQFF.

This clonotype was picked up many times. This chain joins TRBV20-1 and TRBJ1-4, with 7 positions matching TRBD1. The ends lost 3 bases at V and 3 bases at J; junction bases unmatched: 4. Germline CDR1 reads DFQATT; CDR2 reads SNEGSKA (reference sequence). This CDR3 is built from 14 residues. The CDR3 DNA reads TGCAGTGCTAGGACAGGGTGGGCTAATGAAAAACTGTTTTTT. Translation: CSARTGWANEKLFF.